Each of the 20 T cell receptor beta chains below was sequenced from the same sample in a study of tumor-infiltrating lymphocytes in primary liver carcinoma. Production of TCR beta cDNA used around 460 ng total RNA together with a constant-region primer. TCR beta libraries came from three nested multiplex PCR rounds using slightly modified ARM-PCR. TRBV1-TRBV30 forward and Cbeta reverse primers drove the first two roughly 10-cycle rounds. TCRdb used MiXCR to reprocess the multiplex PCR reads, holding one entry per CDR3 protein. The sample consists of roughly 330,000 distinct CDR3 sequences, less than 75% of them appearing once. The blood RNA (from unsorted whole blood) was obtained, and germline DNA was also extracted. The sequenced material came from peripheral blood. The receptor source for this set is a man aged 35 to 55 with primary liver carcinoma and hepatitis B virus infection.

This clonotype occurred once. Here the CDR3 omits its conserved ending phenylalanine or tryptophan, so a read error is the likely source. The CDR3 spells CASSLDLRLKTEAFS. CDR3 DNA sequence: TGTGCCAGCAGCTTAGATTTACGTTTAAAGACTGAAGCTTTCTCT. J is TRBJ1-1 and V is TRBV11-2, with no clear D. CDR1 SGHAT and CDR2 FQNNGV come from the germline V gene. This CDR3 has 15 amino acids. The V end was cut by 0 bases, the J end by 5 bases, with 13 bases between.

A note on this clonotype: A junction end diverges from the germline sequence, so it may reflect a read error. V gene TRBV28 combines with J gene TRBJ2-7; 12 bases are a match to TRBD2. CDR1 MDHEN and CDR2 SYDVKM come from the germline V gene. There are 15 residues in the CDR3. This CDR3 reads CAISLAGGPLVEQYF. In DNA form, the CDR3 reads TGTGCCATCAGTCTAGCGGGAGGGCCTCTTGTAGAGCAGTACTTC. Using reference TRBV28 and TRBJ2-7 for the parts outside the CDR3, the full variable domain is DVKVTQSSRYLVKRTGEKVFLECVQDMDHENMFWYRQDPGLGLRLIYFSYDVKMKEKGDIPEGYSVSREKKERFSLILESASTNQTSMYLCAISLAGGPLVEQYFGPGTRLTVT.

Notes on this clonotype: Given the absence of the conserved phenylalanine or tryptophan at the CDR3 end, a read error is likely. CDR3 amino acids: CASNLFPNEQFS. The DNA of the CDR3 is TGTGCCAGCAACCTCTTCCCTAATGAGCAGTTCTCC. The rearrangement joins TRBV11-2 to TRBJ2-1; D is unresolved. Trimming took off 7 bases at V and 7 bases at J, with 11 bases between the two ends. This CDR3 comprises 12 residues. Germline V gives CDR1 SGHAT, CDR2 FQNNGV.

About this clonotype: This may stem from a read error, because a much larger clone lies one nucleotide away. This sequence joins TRBV6-2 or TRBV6-3 and TRBJ2-5; D is possibly TRBD2 (5 bases). CDR1 is MNHEY, CDR2 SVGEGT, per germline. CDR3 length: 14 residues. The CDR3 is CASSQPPGLETLYF. In nucleotides, the CDR3 is TGTGCCAGCAGTCAACCTCCGGGATTGGAGACCCTGTACTTC.

A remark on this clonotype: Because it lacks the conserved phenylalanine or tryptophan at the end, this CDR3 is likely a read error. CDR3 protein: CASSFGQGLSTDTQYL. The CDR3 nucleotides read TGTGCCAGCAGCTTCGGACAGGGGTTAAGTACAGATACGCAGTATTTG. The rearrangement joins TRBV11-2 to TRBJ2-3; 9 nucleotides match TRBD1. The CDR3 contains 16 residues. Trimming cost V 3 bases and J 3 bases; bases outside gene matches: 7. Germline assignment: CDR1 SGHAT and CDR2 FQNNGV.

This clonotype was recorded many times. V gene TRBV12-3 or TRBV12-4 combines with J gene TRBJ2-7, with 9 bases identical to TRBD1. The V segment lost 6 bases and the J segment 5 bases; nucleotides outside the gene matches: 11. The CDR3 covers 15 residues. The chain's CDR3 is CASRRDRGGTHEQYF. CDR3 nucleotide sequence: TGTGCCAGCAGACGAGACAGGGGGGGAACCCACGAGCAGTACTTC.

Worth noting for this clonotype: It may be a read error: a sequence one base away is much more abundant. The chain joins TRBV5-5 to TRBJ1-4; D not certain. Germline assignment: CDR1 SGHKS and CDR2 YYEKEE (reference sequence). The CDR3 is made up of 15 amino acids. The CDR3 is CVSNRATDSGEKLFF. CDR3 nucleotides: TGTGTCAGCAACCGGGCCACCGATTCGGGCGAAAAACTGTTTTTT.

This clonotype was counted between two and nine times. This is likely a read error, given that the CDR3 carries no conserved phenylalanine or tryptophan at its end. V is TRBV11-1 and J is TRBJ2-3, with D unclear. The CDR3 has 16 amino acids. CDR1 is SGHAT and CDR2 is FQDESV in the germline V gene (reference sequence). The V end was cut by 5 bases, the J end by 1 base, with 16 bases between. The CDR3 sequence is CASSITLDRRTDTQYL. DNA for the CDR3: TGTGCCAGCAGCATTACCCTGGACCGACGCACAGATACGCAGTATTTA.

The CDR3: CAYATRFHETQYF. CDR3 DNA sequence: TGTGCCTATGCCACTAGGTTCCATGAGACCCAGTACTTC. The chain employs TRBV11-3 and TRBJ2-5, with D possibly being TRBD2 (5 bases). The length of the CDR3 is 13 residues. Trimming cost V 11 bases and J 5 bases, with 18 bases left between them. CDR1 and CDR2 from the germline V gene are SGHNT and YENEEA.

Only one count was recorded for this clonotype. The chain joins TRBV29-1 to TRBJ2-3; 8 positions match TRBD2. The CDR3 is made up of 13 amino acids. Germline CDR1 reads SQVTM; CDR2 reads ANQGSEA. The DNA of the CDR3 is TGCCGTGGCCAGCGGGAGAGCGCAGATACGCAGTATTTT. Protein sequence: CRGQRESADTQYF.

The V call is TRBV11-2, the J call TRBJ1-1, with unresolved D. This CDR3 spans 13 amino acids. The germline CDR1 and CDR2 sequences are SGHAT and FQNNGV. V was pared by 1 base and J by 12 bases, with 15 bases between. The CDR3 is CASSLGRTFATFF. CDR3 in DNA: TGTGCCAGCAGCTTAGGACGGACCTTTGCGACTTTCTTT.

V usage is TRBV10-3 and J usage is TRBJ2-3; D not resolved. Germline lookup yields CDR1 ENHRY and CDR2 SYGVKD. This CDR3 has 11 residues. Trimming shortened V by 5 bases and J by 7 bases, and 7 bases separated the two germline ends. The CDR3 protein is CAISNENTQYF. CDR3 DNA sequence: TGTGCCATCAGTAACGAAAATACGCAGTATTTT.

This clonotype came up a few times. The chain links TRBV14 to TRBJ2-2; the D gene is possibly TRBD2 (5 bases). Germline V CDR1 and CDR2: SGHDN, FVKESK. The CDR3 sequence is 15 residues long. The V gene lost 1 base and the J gene lost 4 bases, with 10 bases spanning the gap. The CDR3 region is CASSQGSGSTGELFF. The DNA of the CDR3 is TGTGCCAGCAGCCAAGGTTCGGGGTCCACCGGGGAGCTGTTTTTT.

Comments on this clonotype: Since a much larger clone is just one base distant, this may be a read error. The chain carries TRBV6-1 and TRBJ2-3, with TRBD2 identical over 11 bases. The CDR3 is 21 residues long. Germline CDR1 reads MNHNS; CDR2 reads SASEGT. V lost 2 bases and J lost 1; bases outside the gene matches: 17. The CDR3 is CASSETQFPRLAGTRTDTQYF. CDR3 nucleotide sequence: TGTGCCAGCAGTGAAACCCAGTTCCCGAGACTAGCGGGAACGCGCACAGATACGCAGTATTTT.

This sequence joins TRBV4-1 and TRBJ2-7; 7 positions match TRBD1. CDR1 is MGHRA and CDR2 is YSYEKL in the germline V gene. The CDR3 runs 17 residues. The trim removed 0 bases at V and 5 bases at J, leaving 13 bases unmatched. CDR3 bases: TGCGCCAGCAGCCAAGAGCTGGGACAGCCGGTCATCAACGAGCAGTACTTC. Translation gives CASSQELGQPVINEQYF.

Only one count was recorded for this clonotype. This chain connects TRBV6-5 to TRBJ2-1; TRBD1 might be the D (6 bases). V lost 10 bases and J lost 9, with 16 bases in between. The CDR3 is made up of 12 amino acids. Germline CDR1 MNHEY, CDR2 SVGAGI. The CDR3 loop is CAMSQNRAEQFF. The CDR3 nucleotides are TGTGCCATGAGTCAAAACAGGGCTGAGCAGTTCTTC.

The V and J genes are TRBV14 and TRBJ2-5, with TRBD1 as a possible D gene (6 bases). With 4 bases removed from V and 5 bases from J, the gap between germline ends came to 14 bases. The CDR3 consists of 14 residues. CDR1 SGHDN and CDR2 FVKESK come from the germline V gene. CDR3 in amino acids: CASSLGQPGETQYF. Written as DNA, the CDR3 is TGTGCCAGCAGCCTCGGACAGCCCGGGGAGACCCAGTACTTC. The full variable domain, its missing parts supplied by reference TRBV14 and TRBJ2-5, is EAGVTQFPSHSVIEKGQTVTLRCDPISGHDNLYWYRRVMGKEIKFLLHFVKESKQDESGMPNNRFLAERTGGTYSTLKVQPAELEDSGVYFCASSLGQPGETQYFGPGTRLLVL.

On this clonotype: At one end the junction does not follow the germline gene, possibly because of a read error. The J gene is TRBJ1-1, the V gene TRBV14; D is unclear. Germline CDR1 is SGHDN and CDR2 is FVKESK. CDR3 length: 15 residues. CDR3 nucleotides: TGTGCCAGCAGCCAAGAGATCCTGGGGAACACTGTAGCTTTCTTT. This sequence encodes CASSQEILGNTVAFF. The complete variable domain, with remaining parts taken from reference TRBV14 and TRBJ1-1, reads EAGVTQFPSHSVIEKGQTVTLRCDPISGHDNLYWYRRVMGKEIKFLLHFVKESKQDESGMPNNRFLAERTGGTYSTLKVQPAELEDSGVYFCASSQEILGNTVAFFGQGTRLTVV.

Concerning this clonotype itself: This sequence may be a read error, since a much larger clone differs from it by one base. This chain uses TRBV6-5 with TRBJ2-2; 7 bases match TRBD2. Per germline, CDR1 MNHEY and CDR2 SVGAGI. The CDR3 runs 16 residues. V trimming: 0 bases; J trimming: 4 bases; junction bases outside the gene matches: 5. The CDR3 spells CASSYSPSGPTGELFF. As DNA, the CDR3 is TGTGCCAGCAGTTACTCTCCTAGCGGCCCCACCGGGGAGCTGTTTTTT.

With regard to this clonotype: An end of the junction differs from the germline gene, which may be a read error. The rearrangement uses TRBV5-6 and TRBJ1-1; D is ambiguous. CDR1 and CDR2 from the germline V gene are SGHDT and YYEEEE. The CDR3 is 14 amino acids. This chain's CDR3 is CASSLGTWNTQAFF. The CDR3 nucleotides are TGTGCCAGCAGCTTGGGGACGTGGAACACTCAAGCCTTCTTT.